The source of this T cell receptor (beta chain) is a study of cytomegalovirus exposure and HLA in healthy donors. This clone was picked up a small number of times. CDR3 size: 14 residues. In germline, CDR1 is KGHSH, CDR2 LQKENI. V shed 5 bases and J 6 bases; nucleotides not matched to a gene: 10. Both 60 Vbeta primers and 13 Jbeta primers went into the PCR. Sequencing was performed with immunoSEQ multiplex PCR; in TCRdb, only in-frame clones are kept and a portion is missing. The table has around 130,000 clones, around 74% seen once; the top ten hold 2.5% to 3.5%. Input material: PBMCs. The sequence derives from a man between 25 and 39 years old in good health and CMV-seronegative. The gene calls are TRBV18 and TRBJ2-7; 7 bases match TRBD1. The CDR3 coding sequence is TGTGCCAGCTCAGAGGGACAGCCCCCAAGCGAGCAGTACTTC. Translated, it gives CASSEGQPPSEQYF.